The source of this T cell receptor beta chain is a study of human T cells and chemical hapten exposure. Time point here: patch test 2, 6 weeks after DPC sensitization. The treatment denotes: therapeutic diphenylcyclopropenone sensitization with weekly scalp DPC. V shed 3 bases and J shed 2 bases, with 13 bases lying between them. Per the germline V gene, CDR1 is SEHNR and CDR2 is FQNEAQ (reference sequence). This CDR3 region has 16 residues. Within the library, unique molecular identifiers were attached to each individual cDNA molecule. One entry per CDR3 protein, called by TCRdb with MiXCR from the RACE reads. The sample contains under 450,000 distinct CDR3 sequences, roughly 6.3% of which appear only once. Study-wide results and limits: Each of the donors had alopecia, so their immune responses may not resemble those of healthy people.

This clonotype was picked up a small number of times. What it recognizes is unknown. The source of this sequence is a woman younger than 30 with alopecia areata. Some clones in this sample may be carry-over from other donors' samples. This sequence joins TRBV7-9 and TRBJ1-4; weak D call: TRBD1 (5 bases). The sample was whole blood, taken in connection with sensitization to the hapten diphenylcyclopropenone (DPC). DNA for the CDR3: TGTGCCAGCAGCTTTAGACGGGGACGGACTAATGAAAAACTGTTTTTT. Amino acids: CASSFRRGRTNEKLFF.